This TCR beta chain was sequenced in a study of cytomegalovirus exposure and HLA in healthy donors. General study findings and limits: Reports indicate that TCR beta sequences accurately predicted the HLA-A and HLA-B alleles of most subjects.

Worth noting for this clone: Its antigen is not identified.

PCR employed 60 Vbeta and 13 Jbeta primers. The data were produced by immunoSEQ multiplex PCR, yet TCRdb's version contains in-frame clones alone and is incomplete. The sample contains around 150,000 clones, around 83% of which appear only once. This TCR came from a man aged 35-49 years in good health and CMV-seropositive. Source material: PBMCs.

The CDR3 is CASTRQAKTDTGELFF. The DNA of the CDR3 is TGTGCCAGCACTCGACAGGCTAAAACAGACACCGGGGAGCTGTTTTTT. V and J are TRBV5-4 and TRBJ2-2; TRBD1 is a possible D gene (6 bases). Deletions cut 6 bases from V and 3 bases from J, with 18 bases between. Germline assignment: CDR1 SGHNT and CDR2 YYREEE (reference sequence). The length of the CDR3 is 16 residues.